The 10 T cell receptor beta chains listed next were all sequenced from one sample in a study of STAT5B mutations in CD4+ large granular lymphocyte leukemia. Sequencing used immunoSEQ multiplex PCR; TCRdb keeps in-frame clones, though not all of them. Of under 40,000 clones in the sample, under 85% are singletons; the top ten hold 2.5% to 3%. The sequenced sample was CD4+ T cells from blood buffy coats. Source of these receptors: a human donor in good health.

The genes are TRBV4-3 and TRBJ1-3, with D unresolved. Trimming pared 0 bases from V and 0 bases from J, leaving 15 bases between. The CDR3 sequence is 18 residues long. The germline V gene encodes CDR1 LGHNA and CDR2 YSLEER. The CDR3 sequence is CASSQEIHMISSGNTIYF. DNA for the CDR3: TGCGCCAGCAGCCAAGAAATACATATGATTTCCTCTGGAAACACCATATATTTT.

The CDR3 is CAWSGTANTEAFF. The DNA of the CDR3 is TGTGCCTGGAGTGGGACAGCGAACACTGAAGCTTTCTTT. The V and J genes are TRBV30 and TRBJ1-1, with D maybe TRBD1 (6 bases). Trimming removed 1 base from V and 1 base from J, with 7 bases in between. CDR3 size: 13 residues. Germline V lookup: CDR1 GTSNPN, CDR2 SVGIG (reference sequence).

The table lists this clone with a count of one. The chain employs TRBV18 and TRBJ2-1, with a tentative D call TRBD2 (6 bases). CDR3 length: 16 residues. From germline, CDR1 is KGHSH and CDR2 LQKENI. Trimming took 6 bases from V and 8 from J, leaving 23 bases between them. CDR3 sequence (DNA): TGTGCCAGCTCCACAAGATCAAATGGAGGGAACGATGAGCAGTTCTTC. As protein: CASSTRSNGGNDEQFF.

This chain joins TRBV6-1 and TRBJ1-6; a weak D match, TRBD1 (5 bases). Trimming removed 6 bases from V and 5 bases from J, with 14 bases in between. Germline values: CDR1 MNHNS, CDR2 SASEGT. CDR3 length: 15 residues. The CDR3 is CASRERGPNNSPLHF. CDR3 nucleotides: TGTGCCAGCAGGGAACGGGGACCAAATAATTCACCCCTCCACTTT.

This clone was seen more than once but under ten times. This chain uses TRBV7-9 with TRBJ1-2; TRBD1 matches at 10 bases. Per the germline V gene, CDR1 is SEHNR and CDR2 is FQNEAQ (reference sequence). The junction had 2 bases not matched to a gene; V was cut back by 3 bases and J by 7 bases. The CDR3 contains 13 residues. The CDR3 here is CASSLGQGSGYTF. Here the CDR3 DNA reads TGTGCCAGCAGCTTGGGACAGGGGAGTGGCTACACCTTC. Together with reference TRBV7-9 and TRBJ1-2, the CDR3 gives the full variable domain: DTGVSQNPRHKITKRGQNVTFRCDPISEHNRLYWYRQTLGQGPEFLTYFQNEAQLEKSRLLSDRFSAERPKGSFSTLEIQRTEQGDSAMYLCASSLGQGSGYTFGSGTRLTVV.

The chain joins TRBV2 to TRBJ2-7, with TRBD1 as a possible D gene (6 bases). The CDR3 contains 14 residues. Germline V lookup: CDR1 SNHLY, CDR2 FYNNEI. The V gene lost 6 bases and the J gene lost 3 bases, with 15 bases spanning the gap. CDR3 sequence: CASRDTGLGYEQYF. CDR3 nucleotides: TGTGCCAGCAGGGACACAGGGCTCGGCTACGAGCAGTACTTC.

The V call is TRBV21-1, the J call TRBJ2-1; the table gives TRBD1 as D, unverified against the DNA. TRBV21-1 corresponds to a pseudogene. The CDR3 sequence is 18 residues long. CDR3 sequence reads: CASSKGVGVRGYVYEQFF. In nucleotides, the CDR3 is TGTGCCAGCAGCAAAGGGGTTGGAGTCAGGGGGTATGTGTATGAGCAGTTCTTC.

The chain carries TRBV25-1 and TRBJ1-4; perhaps TRBD1 as D (6 bases). This CDR3 region has 15 residues. The ends were cut back, 8 bases at V and 0 bases at J, with 13 bases in the middle. From germline, CDR1 is MGHDK and CDR2 SYGVNS. CDR3 coding DNA: TGTGCCAGCGCACGGGACATTTCAACTAATGAAAAACTGTTTTTT. Protein sequence: CASARDISTNEKLFF.

This clone was detected only once. The chain employs TRBV5-6 and TRBJ1-1, with no clear D. Trimming stripped 4 bases from V and 3 bases from J, with 13 bases between. Germline V gene data show CDR1 as SGHDT and CDR2 as YYEEEE. The CDR3 consists of 14 residues. CDR3 in amino acids: CASSALRRDTEAFF. CDR3 DNA sequence: TGTGCCAGCAGCGCACTTCGAAGGGACACTGAAGCTTTCTTT.

The rearrangement joins TRBV10-3 to TRBJ2-7; tentative D call: TRBD1 (5 bases). From germline, CDR1 is ENHRY and CDR2 SYGVKD. The V end was cut by 2 bases, the J end by 2 bases, with 10 bases between. This CDR3 spans 14 amino acids. The DNA for the CDR3 is TGTGCCATCAGTGAGGGGGCAGAACCCTACGAGCAGTACTTC. This gives the protein CAISEGAEPYEQYF.